This TCR beta chain is from a study of Ad26.COV2.S vaccination and SARS-CoV-2 variants. The overall study: Of the COV1001 trial arms, the Ad26.COV2.S arm included the donor.

The treatment was: roughly 19 received Ad26.COV2.S at low or high dose, single or two shots; roughly five received placebo; per-sample allocation not given. The investigators took samples on day 63 after the first vaccine or placebo injection. In Boston, the donor was an adult between 18-55 years of age. Assay: immunoSEQ multiplex PCR; the TCRdb copy retains only in-frame clones and omits some. The table shows about 680,000 clones, with 70% to 90% occurring only once. CDR1 is LGHNA, CDR2 YNFKEQ, per germline. This CDR3 comprises 15 residues. V was shortened by 5 bases and J by 10 bases, with 18 bases between the two germline ends.

The rearrangement links TRBV4-2 to TRBJ1-6; D not resolved. The sample in question was peripheral blood, obtained in a trial of Ad26.COV2.S vaccine versus placebo. This clonotype was sampled from a person aged 18 to 65 who received the Ad26.COV2.S COVID-19 vaccine or a placebo. The CDR3, as DNA: TGTGCCAGCAGCTCGGTAGCGCCGGAGGAATCACCCCTCCACTTT. Encoded protein: CASSSVAPEESPLHF.